This T cell receptor beta chain was documented in a study of blood T cell repertoires in COVID-19 (dated by TCRdb to 2018 to 2021). Describing the broader study: Samples covering the acute and convalescent phases of COVID-19 were provided by collaborators in the United States, Italy and Spain. The samples were drawn from the first 160 participants of the ongoing ImmuneRACE study and from 950 to 1,500 subjects provided by 6 global collaborators. The repertoires were released in a freely available public database intended as a resource for research on the immune response to SARS-CoV-2. Where available, HLA class I and class II types were obtained from metadata supplied by the sample provider rather than from assay-based typing. The material from the prospective study consisted of cDNA or gDNA derived from T cells, B-cell-depleted T cells, or PBMCs. A de-identified subject ID, COVID-19 status, age in years and sex were almost always included in the sample metadata. The dataset comprised deeply sampled blood TCRbeta repertoires from subjects exposed to, actively infected with, or recovered from COVID-19. Findings and caveats that apply to the study as a whole: Clinical and demographic metadata were provided uncurated, with the amount varying by source and participant.

As concerns this clone: No antigen is known for it. Base qualities are not provided; no much larger clone lies one nucleotide away.

The collaborating institutions used their own protocols to collect whole blood in K2EDTA tubes. For TCRbeta analysis, collaborators shipped samples in one of three forms: frozen whole blood, isolated PBMCs, or DNA extracted from either of those sample types. TCRbeta CDR3 regions were amplified from genomic DNA using the immunoSEQ Assay, a bias-controlled multiplex PCR. As for the authors' bioinformatics: The number of nucleated cells in each sample was estimated by amplification of reference gene primers within the assay. To quantify the absolute abundance of each unique TCRbeta CDR3 rearrangement, sequence reads were collapsed and filtered. For each sample, productive Simpson clonality was calculated as the square root of Simpson's diversity index over productive rearrangements. In TCRdb, the immuneACCESS table is reduced to in-frame sequences with V and J assigned. These tables do not hold every clone; where another copy was compared, an unresolved V gene accounts for under half, and the others remain unexplained. From that table come the V and J calls and clone size; the DNA was used to work out D and trimming. The sample table holds 150,000 to 200,000 clones, of which under 85% were seen once. 2.8% of the sample lies in the top ten.

V drops 1 base and J drops 4 bases, leaving 8 bases in between. The CDR3 runs 14 residues from the cysteine to the phenylalanine. Of the read, only the CDR3 DNA is kept; its 42 bases are in frame from base 1. CDR1 and CDR2 are read off the germline V gene as SGHVS and FNYEAQ. The sequence joins TRBV7-6 to TRBJ2-1; the D gene assignment is ambiguous. Input material: peripheral blood. This receptor was identified in a man between 65 and 85 years old with acute or convalescent COVID-19. The CDR3 corresponds to CASSLGLYYNEQFF. The bases are TGTGCCAGCAGCTTAGGTTTGTATTACAATGAGCAGTTCTTC. The entire variable domain, with the stretches around the CDR3 drawn from the reference TRBV7-6 and TRBJ2-1 proteins, is GAGVSQSPRYKVTKRGQDVALRCDPISGHVSLYWYRQALGQGPEFLTYFNYEAQQDKSGLPNDRFSAERPEGSISTLTIQRTEQRDSAMYRCASSLGLYYNEQFFGPGTRLTVL.